This TCR beta chain was recovered during a study of T cell responses to AZD1222 COVID-19 vaccine. From germline, CDR1 is MNHEY and CDR2 SVGAGI. Trimming took 0 bases from V and 3 from J, leaving 12 bases between them. The CDR3 runs to 15 residues. Profiled with immunoSEQ multiplex PCR; TCRdb holds only in-frame clones, not every one. The sample includes about 110,000 clones, 92% of them seen just once. Here the sequenced sample was peripheral blood, taken on day 0 of AZD1222 vaccination. The receptor was derived from an adult in good health. The V call is TRBV6-5, the J call TRBJ2-7; either TRBD1 or TRBD2 may fit D (5 bases each). CDR3 coding DNA: TGTGCCAGCAGTTACTCGGGGGATATGGGCTACGAGCAGTACTTC. Translating it yields CASSYSGDMGYEQYF.